This is a list of T cell receptor beta chains from one sample in a study of blood T cell repertoires in COVID-19. The data were produced by immunoSEQ multiplex PCR, yet TCRdb's version contains in-frame clones alone and is incomplete. The sample carries 350,000 to 550,000 clones, roughly 87% recorded once. Sample: PBMCs or T cells enriched from blood (not recorded which). The receptor set was obtained from a woman in her late teens or twenties with acute COVID-19. Both conserved end residues are part of each CDR3. D genes are given only for firm matches. Size is omitted from some rows. Given values are once, few, many or a class for expanded clones.

V	size	J	D	DNA	CDR3
TRBV9	NA	TRBJ1-1	TRBD1	TGTGCCAGCAGCGCAGGACAGGGTACTGAAGCTTTCTTT	CASSAGQGTEAFF
TRBV9	NA	TRBJ1-1	NA	TGTGCCAGCAGCGGGGCCTGGCTTATCTTT	CASSGAWLIF
TRBV12-3/TRBV12-4	NA	TRBJ2-3	NA	TGTGCCAGCAAGAATAGTCCCACAGATACGCAGTATTTT	CASKNSPTDTQYF
TRBV4-2	few	TRBJ1-1	NA	TGTGCCAGCAGCCAAACAGGGAAAGAACCTGAAGCTTTCTTT	CASSQTGKEPEAFF
TRBV9	NA	TRBJ2-5	TRBD1	TGTGCCAGCAGCGTAGCCTCCGGGACAGGGACCGGTCAGGAGACCCAGTACTTC	CASSVASGTGTGQETQYF
TRBV10-3	NA	TRBJ1-6	TRBD1	TGTGCCATCAGTGAGGACAGGGATAATTCACCCCTCCACTTT	CAISEDRDNSPLHF
TRBV2	NA	TRBJ1-5	TRBD1	TGTGCCAGCAATTCCAAAGACAGGGGACAGCCCCAGCATTTT	CASNSKDRGQPQHF
TRBV2	NA	TRBJ2-2	NA	TGTGCCAGCAAAGGGGTGCCCGTGAACACCGGGGAGCTGTTTTTT	CASKGVPVNTGELFF
TRBV28	NA	TRBJ1-2	TRBD1	TGTGCCAGCAGTCTCAACACAGGGGGCGCAAGTGGCTACACCTTC	CASSLNTGGASGYTF
TRBV4-1	NA	TRBJ1-1	TRBD1	TGCGCCAGCAGCTCCGGACAGGGGCCGAACACTGAAGCTTTCTTT	CASSSGQGPNTEAFF
TRBV5-4	NA	TRBJ1-2	NA	TGTGCCAGCAGCTTGGATGCGGGGAGCCGTGGCTACACCTTC	CASSLDAGSRGYTF
TRBV27	once	TRBJ2-1	NA	TGTGCCAGCAGTTTCTATACACCCCTAGGCTACAATGAGCAGTTCTTC	CASSFYTPLGYNEQFF
TRBV6-1	many	TRBJ2-2	TRBD2	TGTGCCAGCAGTGAACTAGCGGGAGGGACCGGGGAGCTGTTTTTT	CASSELAGGTGELFF
TRBV7-8	NA	TRBJ1-2	NA	TGTGCCAGCAGCTTAGGCGTCAGACGGAGTTATGGCTACACCTTC	CASSLGVRRSYGYTF
TRBV2	NA	TRBJ2-3	NA	TGTGCCAGCAGTGAATTAGGTAGAGGATCGAGCACAGATACGCAGTATTTT	CASSELGRGSSTDTQYF
TRBV9	NA	TRBJ2-2	TRBD1	TGTGCCAGCAGCTCTCCAGGGGGCACTCATCTTTGGACCGGGGAGCTGTTTTTT	CASSSPGGTHLWTGELFF
TRBV30	NA	TRBJ2-7	NA	TGTGCCTGGAGGACAGGTTCCAATTACGAGCAGTACTTC	CAWRTGSNYEQYF
TRBV3-1/TRBV3-2	NA	TRBJ1-4	TRBD1	TGTGCCAGCAGCCTCCGGACAGGGGGCTTAGAAAAACTGTTTTTT	CASSLRTGGLEKLFF
TRBV6-1	many	TRBJ1-5	TRBD1	TGTGCCAGCAGTGAAGCAGACAGGGGATCTCAGCCCCAGCATTTT	CASSEADRGSQPQHF
TRBV10-1	NA	TRBJ2-2	TRBD1	TGCGCCAGCAGTCGAGTTGAACAGGGGAGCACCGGGGAGCTGTTTTTT	CASSRVEQGSTGELFF
TRBV18	NA	TRBJ1-6	TRBD1	TGTGCCAGCTCACCAGGGACAGGGAATTCACCCCTCCACTTT	CASSPGTGNSPLHF
TRBV7-9	NA	TRBJ2-1	NA	TGTGCCAGCAGCCTCGAGGGTGGAGGGGGCTATGAGCAGTTCTTC	CASSLEGGGGYEQFF
TRBV6-5	NA	TRBJ1-2	TRBD1	TGTGCCAGTAAACAGGGGGCCCCCTATGGCTACACCTTC	CASKQGAPYGYTF
TRBV28	NA	TRBJ2-5	TRBD1	TGTGCCAGCAGTTTTGGGACAGGGAGCCAGTACTTC	CASSFGTGSQYF
TRBV3-1/TRBV3-2	NA	TRBJ2-5	NA	TGTGCCAGCAGCCAAGTCCGGCAGGGGACGAAGACCCAGTACTTC	CASSQVRQGTKTQYF
TRBV5-1	once	TRBJ1-5	TRBD1	TGCGCCAGCAGCGAAACCACAGGGGGGCAATCAGCCCAGCATTTT	CASSETTGGQSAQHF
TRBV20-1	NA	TRBJ1-1	NA	TGCAGTGCTAGTGAGGTCAGGAACACTGAAGCTTTCTTT	CSASEVRNTEAFF
TRBV5-1	NA	TRBJ2-7	NA	TGCGCCAGCAGCTTGGACAGAATCTCCTACGAGCAGTACTTC	CASSLDRISYEQYF
TRBV18	few	TRBJ1-2	NA	TGTGCCAGCTCACCCATTACAGATAACTATGGCTACACCTTC	CASSPITDNYGYTF
TRBV28	NA	TRBJ1-1	TRBD1	TGTGCCAGCAGTACGGGACAGTTACTTTCGAACACTGAAGCTTTCTTT	CASSTGQLLSNTEAFF
TRBV5-5	once	TRBJ2-7	NA	TGTGCCAGCAGCTTGGCTGGCAAAGCCTACTACTACGAGCAGTACTTC	CASSLAGKAYYYEQYF
TRBV30	NA	TRBJ1-6	NA	TGTGCCTGGCTAGACAGGACAAGCTCCTATAATTCACCCCTCCACTTT	CAWLDRTSSYNSPLHF
TRBV9	NA	TRBJ2-5	TRBD2	TGTGCCAGCAGCCCCCTCGGGAGGACGGGGGAGACCCAGTACTTC	CASSPLGRTGETQYF
TRBV18	NA	TRBJ1-1	NA	TGTGCCAGCTCACCGAGGCCAGACACTGAAGCTTTCTTT	CASSPRPDTEAFF
TRBV5-4	NA	TRBJ1-1	NA	TGTGCCAGCACTCGGAGTCCGAACACTGAAGCTTTCTTT	CASTRSPNTEAFF
TRBV28	once	TRBJ1-5	TRBD1	TGTGCCAGCAGCCGAACAGGGGTTGGCAATCAGCCCCAGCATTTT	CASSRTGVGNQPQHF
TRBV4-3	NA	TRBJ2-2	TRBD2	TGCGCCAGCAGCCAAGGGACTAGCGGGACGGCCGGGGAGCTGTTTTTT	CASSQGTSGTAGELFF
TRBV6-5	NA	TRBJ1-2	NA	TGTGCCAGCGGTACAGGGCTTCTAGCTAACTATGGCTACACCTTC	CASGTGLLANYGYTF
TRBV19	NA	TRBJ2-7	NA	TGTGCCAGTAGTACTCTAGTCCCCTACGAGCAGTACTTC	CASSTLVPYEQYF
TRBV7-2	few	TRBJ2-1	TRBD2	TGTGCCAGCAGCTACCGGACTAGCGGGAACAATGAGCAGTTCTTC	CASSYRTSGNNEQFF
TRBV19	once	TRBJ2-5	TRBD1	TGTGCCAGTAGGGGGACAGGGGGCGTAGAGACCCAGTACTTC	CASRGTGGVETQYF
TRBV4-1	once	TRBJ2-2	NA	TGCGCCAGCAGCCAAGACAGAACAGTAACCGGGGAGCTGTTTTTT	CASSQDRTVTGELFF
TRBV7-2	few	TRBJ1-6	TRBD1	TGTGCCAGCGTACCCGGGACAGGGGGATATTCACCCCTCCACTTT	CASVPGTGGYSPLHF
TRBV27	NA	TRBJ1-6	NA	TGTGCCAGCAGTTTAGCAGGGGCGAGCTCCTATAATTCACCCCTCCACTTT	CASSLAGASSYNSPLHF
TRBV27	NA	TRBJ2-2	TRBD1	TGTGCCAGCAGGACAGGGGTAAAAACCGGGGAGCTGTTTTTT	CASRTGVKTGELFF
TRBV19	once	TRBJ2-1	NA	TGTGCCAGTAGTAATCCCCTAGCGTATGAGCAGTTCTTC	CASSNPLAYEQFF
TRBV9	NA	TRBJ1-1	TRBD1	TGTGCCAGCAGCCCCCGGACAGGGACTTACACTGAAGCTTTCTTT	CASSPRTGTYTEAFF
TRBV27	NA	TRBJ2-2	NA	TGTGCCAGCAGTTCCCTCCTCACCGGGGAGCTGTTTTTT	CASSSLLTGELFF
TRBV27	NA	TRBJ2-7	NA	TGTGCCAGCAGTTTAGGGGGCTGGGACGAGCAGTACTTC	CASSLGGWDEQYF
TRBV2	NA	TRBJ2-3	NA	TGTGCCAGCAGTGAGTGGAGGGGCAACACAGATACGCAGTATTTT	CASSEWRGNTDTQYF
TRBV5-8	NA	TRBJ1-4	TRBD1	TGTGCCAGCAGCCCTCGACAGGGACCAACTAATGAAAAACTGTTTTTT	CASSPRQGPTNEKLFF
TRBV5-1	NA	TRBJ1-2	NA	TGCGCCAGCGGAACCACAGATCCTAACTATGGCTACACCTTC	CASGTTDPNYGYTF
TRBV3-1/TRBV3-2	NA	TRBJ1-2	NA	TGTGCCAGCAGCCAAGCTGAGGTAGGGGGTGGAGGCTACACCTTC	CASSQAEVGGGGYTF
TRBV28	once	TRBJ1-2	NA	TGTGCCAGCAGTTTGGGAGCCAACCATGGCTACACCTTC	CASSLGANHGYTF